These T cell receptor beta chains were read from a single sample in a study of blood T cell repertoires in COVID-19. The protocol was immunoSEQ multiplex PCR, while the TCRdb copy is restricted to in-frame clones and leaves out a portion. This sample carries roughly 100,000 clones, approximately 84% of them seen once, and the ten largest clones take 6.2%. Sequences were obtained from peripheral blood. The receptors were gathered from a human donor in a cohort sampled during active COVID-19. The CDR3 runs from the conserved cysteine through the conserved F or W. A D gene is named only where the DNA matches it firmly. Size values are once, few and many counts, or a class for expanded clones, and some rows have none.

v_call	d_call	j_call	clone_size	cdr3_nt	cdr3_aa
TRBV15	.	TRBJ2-3	.	TGTGCCACCAGCAGCTGGGGGGGGCGCACAGATACGCAGTATTTT	CATSSWGGRTDTQYF
TRBV28	TRBD1	TRBJ1-5	.	TGTGCCAGCAGACCTTGGGACAGGGGGGATCAGCCCCAGCATTTT	CASRPWDRGDQPQHF
TRBV7-6	TRBD1	TRBJ2-7	.	TGTGCCGGCAGTGGGGACAGGGGCTACGAGCAGTACTTC	CAGSGDRGYEQYF
TRBV6-5	TRBD1	TRBJ1-6	once	TGTGCCAGCCTCCTAGACAGGGCGGGTTCACCCCTCCACTTT	CASLLDRAGSPLHF
TRBV4-2	.	TRBJ2-1	.	TGTGCCAGCAGCCAAGATTTCCGGGGGACCAGAAATGAGCAGTTCTTC	CASSQDFRGTRNEQFF
TRBV10-1	TRBD1	TRBJ2-2	.	TGCGCCAGCAGGGTGGACAGGGAAGGCGGGGAGCTGTTTTTT	CASRVDREGGELFF
TRBV28	TRBD1	TRBJ1-5	.	TGTGCCAGCAGTTTTAACCGGGACAGGAGTCCATATAGCAATCAGCCCCAGCATTTT	CASSFNRDRSPYSNQPQHF
TRBV19	TRBD1	TRBJ2-7	few	TGTGCCAGTAGTAGGACGACAGGGGTCGCCTACGAGCAGTACTTC	CASSRTTGVAYEQYF
TRBV10-2	TRBD1	TRBJ1-4	few	TGCGCCAGCAGTGAGTCAGGGACAGGGGGCGAAAAACTGTTTTTT	CASSESGTGGEKLFF
TRBV19	TRBD2	TRBJ2-1	.	TGTGCCAGCGGACTAGCGGTAGGATCCTACAATGAGCAGTTCTTC	CASGLAVGSYNEQFF
TRBV27	TRBD2	TRBJ2-5	.	TGTGCCAGCAGCCCTGGGATAGCGGGAGTCCTGTACTTC	CASSPGIAGVLYF
TRBV9	TRBD1	TRBJ1-4	.	TGTGCCAGCAGCGGAACAGGGGCAACTAATGAAAAACTGTTTTTT	CASSGTGATNEKLFF
TRBV11-2	TRBD2	TRBJ2-2	.	TGTGCCAGCAGCATCGCCGAAATACTAGCGGGACTCAACACCGGGGAGCTGTTTTTT	CASSIAEILAGLNTGELFF
TRBV27	.	TRBJ1-6	.	TGTGCCAGCAGTTTCGGACAGAATAATTCACCCCTCCACTTT	CASSFGQNNSPLHF
TRBV6-1	TRBD1	TRBJ2-1	.	TGTGCCAGCAGTGAAGCCTCGGGGACAGAATACAATGAGCAGTTCTTC	CASSEASGTEYNEQFF
TRBV21-1	.	TRBJ1-6	.	TGTGCCAGCAGCTCATCCGGGAATTCACCCCTCCACTTT	CASSSSGNSPLHF
TRBV6-4	TRBD1	TRBJ1-2	few	TGTGCCAGCACCCGCCGGCAGGGGGACTATGGCTACACCTTC	CASTRRQGDYGYTF